This T cell receptor beta chain stems from a study of T cell responses to AZD1222 COVID-19 vaccine. General study points: The study found vaccine-associated CD4 TCRs spanning spike, dominant at 160-218 and 743-854. Females outnumbered males among donors, who were mostly white British; clonal diversity was possibly underestimated.

Germline lookup yields CDR1 SGHKS and CDR2 YYEKEE (reference sequence). V lost 0 bases, J lost 1 base, and 7 bases lay in between. The CDR3 extends over 14 amino acids. About this clone itself: Antigen: not known.

Repertoires were generated with immunoSEQ multiplex PCR, while TCRdb's copy carries only in-frame clones and drops some. This sample has under 110,000 clones; about nine tenths occur once, and the top ten carry about 1.5%. This chain connects TRBV5-5 to TRBJ1-1; D ambiguous. The input for sequencing was peripheral blood, taken on day 0 of AZD1222 vaccination. The TCR was taken from an adult in good health. The CDR3 region has the DNA TGTGCCAGCAGCTTGGCATGGACGAACACTGAAGCTTTCTTT. It translates to CASSLAWTNTEAFF.